The source of this T cell receptor beta chain is a study of metastatic and nonmetastatic thyroid tumors. Study-level information: Blood and tumor or nodule tissue repertoires from malignant and benign thyroid patients were compared.

Thyroid surgery took place with no prior treatment in any patient. As handled by the study authors: Construction of a distant-metastasis classifier for papillary thyroid cancer relied on CDR3 differences across clinicopathological groups. TCRdb re-analyzed the PCR reads through MiXCR. The V and J calls follow TCRdb's processing rather than the paper's. The sample contains about 27,000 clones, 16% of which appear only once. CDR3 size: 16 residues. The V segment lost 5 bases and the J segment 4 bases; nucleotides outside the gene matches: 5. Germline assignment: CDR1 SGHTA and CDR2 FQGNSA. The sample comprised blood. V gene TRBV7-2 combines with J gene TRBJ2-5; 15 bases map to TRBD2. The receptor was derived from a male donor with papillary thyroid cancer or a benign thyroid nodule (not recorded which). Some clones in this sample may be carry-over from other donors' samples. In nucleotides, the CDR3 is TGTGCCAGCAGCCCGGGGACTAGCGGGAGGTTAGAGACCCAGTACTTC. Encoded protein: CASSPGTSGRLETQYF.